The 3 T cell receptor beta chains below come from one sample, sequenced in a study of shared clonotypes between healthy human individuals. TCRdb's copy holds only in-frame clones and misses some; the assay was immunoSEQ multiplex PCR. Altogether approximately 2.4 million clones are present, 95% being singletons, with the ten largest covering 0.13%. Sequenced input: naive CD4+ T cells sorted from blood. Subset noted: CD45RA+ positively selected. These TCRs come from a man aged 18 to 35 in good health.

The chain is built from TRBV6-1 and TRBJ2-5, with a possible D match to TRBD2 (5 bases). The CDR3 runs 14 residues. Germline CDR1 is MNHNS and CDR2 is SASEGT. Trimming took off 7 bases at V and 5 bases at J, with 17 bases between the two ends. CDR3 sequence (DNA): TGTGCCAGCACTGCCCGGGAACAAACGGAGACCCAGTACTTC. Translation: CASTAREQTETQYF.

Comment on this clone: Additional DNA sequences in this sample encode the identical CDR3. This chain links TRBV7-2 with TRBJ1-5; no clear D. Trimming removed 4 bases from V and 1 base from J, with 5 bases in between. CDR1 and CDR2 from the germline V gene are SGHTA and FQGNSA. This CDR3 has 13 amino acids. CDR3 amino acids: CASSSDSNQPQHF. In DNA form, the CDR3 reads TGTGCCAGCAGCTCCGACAGCAATCAGCCCCAGCATTTT.

This sequence joins TRBV5-1 and TRBJ1-2; 7 bases line up with TRBD1. Germline CDR1 and CDR2: SGHRS and YFSETQ. The CDR3 is made up of 14 amino acids. V trimming: 4 bases; J trimming: 6 bases; junction bases outside the gene matches: 9. CDR3 region: CASSIRQGQDGYTF. As DNA, the CDR3 is TGCGCCAGCAGCATTAGACAGGGACAAGATGGCTACACCTTC.